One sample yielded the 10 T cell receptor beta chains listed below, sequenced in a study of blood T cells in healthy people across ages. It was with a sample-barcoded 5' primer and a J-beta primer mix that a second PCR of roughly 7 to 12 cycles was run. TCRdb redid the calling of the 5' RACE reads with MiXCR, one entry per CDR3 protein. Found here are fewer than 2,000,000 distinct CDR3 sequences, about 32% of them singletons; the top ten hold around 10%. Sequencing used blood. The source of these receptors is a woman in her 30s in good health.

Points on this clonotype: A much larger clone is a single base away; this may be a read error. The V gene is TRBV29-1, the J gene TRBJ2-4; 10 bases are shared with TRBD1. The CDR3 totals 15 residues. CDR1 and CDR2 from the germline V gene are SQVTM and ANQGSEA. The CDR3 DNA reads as TGCAGCATTGAAGTAACCTCCGGGACAGGGGCTTTGCAGTACTTC. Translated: CSIEVTSGTGALQYF.

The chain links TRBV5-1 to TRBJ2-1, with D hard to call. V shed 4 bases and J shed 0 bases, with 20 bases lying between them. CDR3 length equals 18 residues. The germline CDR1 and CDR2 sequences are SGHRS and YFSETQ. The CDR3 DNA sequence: TGCGCCAGCAGCCTAGGCGCTACAGTTTCGAGCTCCTACAATGAGCAGTTCTTC. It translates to CASSLGATVSSSYNEQFF.

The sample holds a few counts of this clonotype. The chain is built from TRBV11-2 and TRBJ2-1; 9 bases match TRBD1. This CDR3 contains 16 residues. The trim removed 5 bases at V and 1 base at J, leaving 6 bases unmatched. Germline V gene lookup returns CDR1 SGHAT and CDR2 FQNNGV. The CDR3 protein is CASSPPGTGSYNEQFF. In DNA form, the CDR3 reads TGTGCCAGCAGCCCACCCGGGACAGGGTCCTACAATGAGCAGTTCTTC.

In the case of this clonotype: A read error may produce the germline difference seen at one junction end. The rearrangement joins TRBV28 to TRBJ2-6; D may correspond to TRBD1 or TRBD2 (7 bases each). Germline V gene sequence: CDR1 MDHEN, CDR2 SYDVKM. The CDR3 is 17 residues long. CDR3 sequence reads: CASRGETGLPGAYVLTF. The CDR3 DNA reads TGTGCCAGCCGGGGGGAGACAGGGCTACCTGGGGCCTACGTCCTGACTTTC.

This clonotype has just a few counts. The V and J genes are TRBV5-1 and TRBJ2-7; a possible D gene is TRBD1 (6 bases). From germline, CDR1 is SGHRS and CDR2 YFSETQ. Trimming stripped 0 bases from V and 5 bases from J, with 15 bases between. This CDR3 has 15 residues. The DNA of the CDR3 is TGCGCCAGCAGCTTGGTACTGAGGGGGTTTGACGAGCAGTACTTC. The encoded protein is CASSLVLRGFDEQYF.

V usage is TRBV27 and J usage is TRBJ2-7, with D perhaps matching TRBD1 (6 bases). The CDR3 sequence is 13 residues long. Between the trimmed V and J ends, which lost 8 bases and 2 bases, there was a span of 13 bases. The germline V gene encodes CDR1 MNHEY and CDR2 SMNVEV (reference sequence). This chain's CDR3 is CASGSRGPYEQYF. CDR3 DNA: TGTGCCAGCGGTTCCAGGGGCCCCTACGAGCAGTACTTC.

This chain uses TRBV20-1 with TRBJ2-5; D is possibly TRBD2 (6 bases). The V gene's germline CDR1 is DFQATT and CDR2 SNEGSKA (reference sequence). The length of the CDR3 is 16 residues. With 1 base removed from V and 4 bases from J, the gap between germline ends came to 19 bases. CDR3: CSARGAWGEVGETQYF. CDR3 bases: TGCAGTGCTAGAGGGGCTTGGGGGGAGGTCGGAGAGACCCAGTACTTC.

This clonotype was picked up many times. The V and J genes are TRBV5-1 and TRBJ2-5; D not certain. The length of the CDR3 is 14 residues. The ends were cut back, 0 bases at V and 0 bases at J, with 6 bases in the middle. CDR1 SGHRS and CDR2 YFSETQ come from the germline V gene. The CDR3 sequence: CASSLATYQETQYF. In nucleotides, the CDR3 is TGCGCCAGCAGCTTGGCCACGTACCAAGAGACCCAGTACTTC. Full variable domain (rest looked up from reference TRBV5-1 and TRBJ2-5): KAGVTQTPRYLIKTRGQQVTLSCSPISGHRSVSWYQQTPGQGLQFLFEYFSETQRNKGNFPGRFSGRQFSNSRSEMNVSTLELGDSALYLCASSLATYQETQYFGPGTRLLVL.

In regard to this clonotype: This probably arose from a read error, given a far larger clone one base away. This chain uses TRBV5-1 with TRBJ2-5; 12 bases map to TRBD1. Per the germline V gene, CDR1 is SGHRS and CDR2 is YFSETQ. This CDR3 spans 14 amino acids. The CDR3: CASSRDRGQETQCF. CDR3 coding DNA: TGCGCCAGCAGCCGGGACAGGGGGCAAGAGACCCAGTGCTTC.

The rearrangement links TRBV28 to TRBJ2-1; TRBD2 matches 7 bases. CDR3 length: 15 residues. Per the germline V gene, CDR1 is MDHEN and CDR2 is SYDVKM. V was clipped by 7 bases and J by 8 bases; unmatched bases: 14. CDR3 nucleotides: TGTGCCAGCACCCTTCCCGGACTAGTGGGGCATGAGCAGTTCTTC. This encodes CASTLPGLVGHEQFF.